This T cell receptor (beta chain) stems from a study of blood T cell repertoires in COVID-19. As for the study in general: In each case, the material was cDNA or gDNA derived from T cells, B-cell-depleted T cells, or PBMCs.

Under the authors' procedure: Reference gene primer amplification gave nucleated cell count estimates. Measured with immunoSEQ multiplex PCR; TCRdb has only the in-frame clones, and not every one. V and J calls plus clone size are reproduced from that table; the DNA served to infer D and trimming. The table lists tens of thousands of clones, approximately 84% of them singletons, with around 13% in the top ten. Germline V gene data show CDR1 as KGHSH and CDR2 as LQKENI. This CDR3 comprises 15 residues. The trim removed 1 base at V and 5 bases at J, leaving 4 bases unmatched. Sequencing used peripheral blood. This TCR derives from a man in his fifties or sixties with active or convalescent COVID-19. V usage is TRBV18 and J usage is TRBJ1-1, with 10 positions matching TRBD1. The CDR3 DNA sequence: TGTGCCAGCTCACCACAGACAGGGGGCAGGACTGAAGCTTTCTTT. Translated: CASSPQTGGRTEAFF. The variable domain in full, with the rest retrieved from reference TRBV18 and TRBJ1-1, is NAGVMQNPRHLVRRRGQEARLRCSPMKGHSHVYWYRQLPEEGLKFMVYLQKENIIDESGMPKERFSAEFPKEGPSILRIQQVVRGDSAAYFCASSPQTGGRTEAFFGQGTRLTVV.